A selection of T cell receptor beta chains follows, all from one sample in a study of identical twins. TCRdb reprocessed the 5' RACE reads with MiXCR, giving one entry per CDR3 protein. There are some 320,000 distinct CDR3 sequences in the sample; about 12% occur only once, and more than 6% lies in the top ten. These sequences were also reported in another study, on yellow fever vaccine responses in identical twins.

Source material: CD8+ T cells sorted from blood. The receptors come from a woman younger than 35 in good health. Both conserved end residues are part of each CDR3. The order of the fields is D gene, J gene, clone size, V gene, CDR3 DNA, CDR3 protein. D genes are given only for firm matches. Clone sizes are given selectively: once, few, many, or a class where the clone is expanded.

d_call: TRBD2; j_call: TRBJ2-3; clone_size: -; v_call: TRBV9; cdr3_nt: TGTGCCAGCAGCGGTAGCGGGGGGGCCGTAGATACGCAGTATTTT; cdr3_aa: CASSGSGGAVDTQYF
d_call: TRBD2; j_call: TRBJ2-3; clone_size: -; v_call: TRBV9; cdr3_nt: TGTGCCAGCAGCGTAGTGGGACTACCCTCCACTAGCACAGATACGCAGTATTTT; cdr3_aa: CASSVVGLPSTSTDTQYF
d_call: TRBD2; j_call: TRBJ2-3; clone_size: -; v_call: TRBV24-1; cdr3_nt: TGTGCCACCAGTGAAGAGACTAGCGGGGGAACCACAGATACGCAGTATTTT; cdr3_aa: CATSEETSGGTTDTQYF
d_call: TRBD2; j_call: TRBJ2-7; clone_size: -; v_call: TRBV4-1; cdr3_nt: TGCGCCAGCAGCCAAGGAGGGACTACGGCCTACGAGCAGTACTTC; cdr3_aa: CASSQGGTTAYEQYF
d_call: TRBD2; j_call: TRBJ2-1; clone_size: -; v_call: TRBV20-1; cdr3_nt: TGCAGTGCTAGAGATCTCCGGGGGGACTACAATGAGCAGTTCTTC; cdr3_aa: CSARDLRGDYNEQFF
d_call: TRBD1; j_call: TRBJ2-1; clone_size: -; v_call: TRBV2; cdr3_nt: TGTGCCCGTGGACAGGGTAGCTACAATGAGCAGTTCTTC; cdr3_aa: CARGQGSYNEQFF
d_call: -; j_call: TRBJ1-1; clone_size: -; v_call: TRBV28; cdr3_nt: TGCCGAACGGAGAGGGGAATAGGCACTGAAGCTTTCTTT; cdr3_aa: CRTERGIGTEAFF
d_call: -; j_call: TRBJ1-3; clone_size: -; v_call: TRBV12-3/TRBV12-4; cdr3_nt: TGTGCCAGCAGTTTTAACAGCCTTACGGACACCATATATTTT; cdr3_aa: CASSFNSLTDTIYF
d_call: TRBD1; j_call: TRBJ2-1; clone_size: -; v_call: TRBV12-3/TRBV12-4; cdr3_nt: TGTGCCAGCAGTTTTGGGCAGGGGGCGCAAAATGAGCAGTTCTTC; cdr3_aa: CASSFGQGAQNEQFF
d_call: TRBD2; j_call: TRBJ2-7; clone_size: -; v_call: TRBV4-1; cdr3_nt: TGCGCCAGCAGCCATGGGGCTAGCGGGAGCTACGAGCAGTACTTC; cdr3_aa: CASSHGASGSYEQYF
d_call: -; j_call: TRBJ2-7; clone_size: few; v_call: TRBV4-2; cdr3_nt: TGTGCCAGCAGCCAAGGACGCGCCGGGGAGGCTTTCACCTACGAGCAGTACTTC; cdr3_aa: CASSQGRAGEAFTYEQYF
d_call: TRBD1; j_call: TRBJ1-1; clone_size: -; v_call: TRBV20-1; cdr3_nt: TGCAGTGCTAGATCGGACAGGGTTTACACTGAAGCTTTCTTT; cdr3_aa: CSARSDRVYTEAFF
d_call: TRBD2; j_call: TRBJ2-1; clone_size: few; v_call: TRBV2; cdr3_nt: TGTGCCAGCAGTGAAACCTCAAGCGGGAGCGATGAGCAGTTCTTC; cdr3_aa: CASSETSSGSDEQFF
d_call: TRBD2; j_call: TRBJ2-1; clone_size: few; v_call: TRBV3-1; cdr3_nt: TGTGCCAGCAGCCCCCCGGGACTAGCGGGACTCTATGAGCAGTTCTTC; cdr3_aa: CASSPPGLAGLYEQFF
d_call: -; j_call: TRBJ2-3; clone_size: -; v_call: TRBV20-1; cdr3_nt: TGCAGTGCTAGAGACGACAGGTTACAAGATACGCAGTATTTT; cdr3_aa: CSARDDRLQDTQYF
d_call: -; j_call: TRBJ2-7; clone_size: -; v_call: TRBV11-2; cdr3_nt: TGTGCCAGCAGCTTAACGCAGGGGAAGTCGTACGAGCAGTACTTC; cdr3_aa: CASSLTQGKSYEQYF
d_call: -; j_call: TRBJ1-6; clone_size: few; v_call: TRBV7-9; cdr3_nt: TGTGCCAGCAGCGCCCCGGGGACCAGGGATTCACCCCTCCACTTT; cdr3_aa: CASSAPGTRDSPLHF
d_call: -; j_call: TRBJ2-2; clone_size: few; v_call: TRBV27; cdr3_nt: TGTGCCAGCAGTAATTTCGGGAGTTCGAACACCGGGGAGCTGTTTTTT; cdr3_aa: CASSNFGSSNTGELFF
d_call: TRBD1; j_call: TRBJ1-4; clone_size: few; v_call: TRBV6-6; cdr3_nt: TGTGCCAGCACCGACAGGGTGGTTGAAAAACTGTTTTTT; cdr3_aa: CASTDRVVEKLFF
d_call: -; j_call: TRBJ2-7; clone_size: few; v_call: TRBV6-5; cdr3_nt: TGTGCCAGCAGTTACTCGACGGTGGTGTCGGCCTACGAGCAGTACTTC; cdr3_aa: CASSYSTVVSAYEQYF
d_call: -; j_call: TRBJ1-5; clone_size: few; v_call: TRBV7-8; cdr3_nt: TGTGCCAGCAGCTCAATTTATAGCAATCAGCCCCAGCATTTT; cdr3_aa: CASSSIYSNQPQHF
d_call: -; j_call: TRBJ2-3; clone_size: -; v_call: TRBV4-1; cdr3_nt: TGCGCCAGCAGCCCCCCGGGGGCTAGCGGCACAGATACGCAGTATTTT; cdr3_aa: CASSPPGASGTDTQYF
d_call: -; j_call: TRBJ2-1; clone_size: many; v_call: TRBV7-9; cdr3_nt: TGTGCCAGCAGCTTTAATACGGGGGCGCAATCCTACAATGAGCAGTTCTTC; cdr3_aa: CASSFNTGAQSYNEQFF